The subject of this entry is one T cell receptor beta chain. The record originates from a study of blood T cell repertoires in COVID-19. Across the study: Donors in the United States, Italy and Spain gave samples during acute or convalescent COVID-19.

Generated by immunoSEQ multiplex PCR, the TCRdb table keeps only in-frame clones and is missing some. The sample records about 270,000 clones, approximately 89% being singletons. CDR1 is LNHDA, CDR2 SQIVND, per germline (reference sequence). J was trimmed by 3 bases and V by 3 bases; bases with no gene match: 14. This CDR3 spans 17 amino acids. Recovered participants had two consecutive negative NP/OP PCR tests, healthcare professional clearance, or symptom resolution. This receptor was identified in a woman aged 18-29 years who had recovered from COVID-19. The sample was PBMCs or T cells enriched from blood (not recorded which). The V call is TRBV19, the J call TRBJ2-7, with 7 bases fitting TRBD1. Here the CDR3 reads CASSIAGGEGSIYEQYF. The CDR3 DNA reads as TGTGCCAGTAGTATTGCAGGGGGAGAAGGGTCGATCTACGAGCAGTACTTC. Using reference TRBV19 and TRBJ2-7 for the parts outside the CDR3, the full variable domain is DGGITQSPKYLFRKEGQNVTLSCEQNLNHDAMYWYRQDPGQGLRLIYYSQIVNDFQKGDIAEGYSVSREKKESFPLTVTSAQKNPTAFYLCASSIAGGEGSIYEQYFGPGTRLTVT.